This TCR beta chain came from a study of monozygotic twins with inflammatory bowel disease. Study results and limitations: On the inverse Simpson index, IBD patients scored lower for TCRbeta diversity than healthy co-twins. IBD patients shared fewer clonotypes with others than healthy twins, especially with disease activity.

Comment on this clonotype: The target antigen is unknown.

Per TCR library, 3500 ng of total RNA was used. A 6-nucleotide sample barcode was carried by the UMIs, which template switching added. TCRdb re-called the 5' RACE reads; one entry per CDR3 protein, DNA not given. The record lists approximately 150,000 distinct CDR3 sequences, of which the ten most abundant hold roughly 2.3%. The CDR3 length is 14 residues. Per the germline V gene, CDR1 is ENHRY and CDR2 is SYGVKD. Specimen: blood. The sequence came from a human donor with ulcerative colitis or Crohn's disease, or a healthy co-twin of an affected twin (not recorded which). V gene TRBV10-3 combines with J gene TRBJ2-5; the D call from TCRdb, TRBD1, cannot be confirmed without DNA. CDR3 loop: CAISDASGRETQYF.